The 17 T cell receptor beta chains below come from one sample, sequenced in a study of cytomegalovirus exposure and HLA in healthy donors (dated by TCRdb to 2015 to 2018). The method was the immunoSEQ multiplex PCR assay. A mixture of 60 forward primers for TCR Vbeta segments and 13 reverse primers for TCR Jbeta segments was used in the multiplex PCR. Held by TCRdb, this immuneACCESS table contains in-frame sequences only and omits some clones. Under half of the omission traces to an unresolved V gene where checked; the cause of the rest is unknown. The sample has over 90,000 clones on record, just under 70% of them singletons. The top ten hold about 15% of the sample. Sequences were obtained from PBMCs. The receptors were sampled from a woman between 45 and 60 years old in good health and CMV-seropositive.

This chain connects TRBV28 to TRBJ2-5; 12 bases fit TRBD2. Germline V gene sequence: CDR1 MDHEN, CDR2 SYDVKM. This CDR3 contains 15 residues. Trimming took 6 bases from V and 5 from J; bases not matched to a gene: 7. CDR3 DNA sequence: TGTGCCAGCAGCGGACTAGCGGGGCTTGGGGAGACCCAGTACTTC. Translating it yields CASSGLAGLGETQYF.

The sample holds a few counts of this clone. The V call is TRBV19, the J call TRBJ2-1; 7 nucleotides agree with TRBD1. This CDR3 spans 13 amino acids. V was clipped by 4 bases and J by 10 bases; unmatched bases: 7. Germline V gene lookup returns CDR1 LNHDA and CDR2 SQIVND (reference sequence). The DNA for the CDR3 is TGTGCCAGTAGTAGTAGACAGGGTAGGGAGCAGTTCTTC. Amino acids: CASSSRQGREQFF.

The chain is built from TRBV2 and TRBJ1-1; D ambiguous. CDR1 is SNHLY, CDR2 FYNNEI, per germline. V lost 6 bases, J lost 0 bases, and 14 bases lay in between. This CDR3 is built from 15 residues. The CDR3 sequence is CASSLGRVLNTEAFF. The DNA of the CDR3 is TGTGCCAGCAGCCTCGGTCGAGTCCTGAACACTGAAGCTTTCTTT.

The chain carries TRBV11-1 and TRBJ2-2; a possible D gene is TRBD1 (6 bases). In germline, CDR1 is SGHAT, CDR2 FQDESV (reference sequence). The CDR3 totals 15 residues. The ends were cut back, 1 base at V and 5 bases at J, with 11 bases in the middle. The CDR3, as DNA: TGTGCCAGCAGCTTAGGCAGGGGTCAGACCGGGGAGCTGTTTTTT. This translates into CASSLGRGQTGELFF.

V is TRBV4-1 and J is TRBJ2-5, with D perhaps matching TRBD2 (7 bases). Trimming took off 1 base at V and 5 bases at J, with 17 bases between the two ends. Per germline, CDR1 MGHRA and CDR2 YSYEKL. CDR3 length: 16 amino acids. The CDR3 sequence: CASSQVLQGGGETQYF. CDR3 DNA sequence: TGCGCCAGCAGCCAAGTCCTACAGGGAGGGGGGGAGACCCAGTACTTC.

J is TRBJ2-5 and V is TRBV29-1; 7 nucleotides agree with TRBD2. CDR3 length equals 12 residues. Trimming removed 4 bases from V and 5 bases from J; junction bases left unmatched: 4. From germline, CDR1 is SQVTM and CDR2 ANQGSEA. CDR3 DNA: TGCAGCGTTGGAGCGCGGGAGGAGACCCAGTACTTC. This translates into CSVGAREETQYF.

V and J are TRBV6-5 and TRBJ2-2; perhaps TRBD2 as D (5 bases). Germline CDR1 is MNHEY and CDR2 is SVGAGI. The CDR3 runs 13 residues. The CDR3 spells CVTKEAGTGELFF. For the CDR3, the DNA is TGTGTCACAAAGGAGGCGGGCACCGGGGAGCTGTTTTTT.

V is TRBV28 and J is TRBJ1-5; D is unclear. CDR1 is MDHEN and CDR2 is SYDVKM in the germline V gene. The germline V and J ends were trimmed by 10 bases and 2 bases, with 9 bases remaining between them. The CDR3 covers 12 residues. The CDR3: CAIREGNQPQHF. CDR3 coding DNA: TGTGCCATCCGGGAAGGCAATCAGCCCCAGCATTTT.

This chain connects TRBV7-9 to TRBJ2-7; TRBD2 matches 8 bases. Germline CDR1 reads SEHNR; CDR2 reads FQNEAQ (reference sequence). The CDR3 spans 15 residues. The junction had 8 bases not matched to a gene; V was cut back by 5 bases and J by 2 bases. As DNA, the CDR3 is TGTGCCAGCAGCCTTAGCGGGGCACCACCCTACGAGCAGTACTTC. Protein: CASSLSGAPPYEQYF.

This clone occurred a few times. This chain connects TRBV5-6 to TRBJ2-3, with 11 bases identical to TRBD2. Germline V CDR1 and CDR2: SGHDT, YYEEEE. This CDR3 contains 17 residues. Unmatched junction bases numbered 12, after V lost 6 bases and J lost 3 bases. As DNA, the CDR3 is TGTGCCAGCATCTTCAGAACTAGCGGGAGAGTAACAGATACGCAGTATTTT. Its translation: CASIFRTSGRVTDTQYF. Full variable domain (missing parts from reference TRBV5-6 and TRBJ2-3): DAGVTQSPTHLIKTRGQQVTLRCSPKSGHDTVSWYQQALGQGPQFIFQYYEEEERQRGNFPDRFSGHQFPNYSSELNVNALLLGDSALYLCASIFRTSGRVTDTQYFGPGTRLTVL.

CDR3: CASSVGLAGGLSSYNEQFF. The CDR3 region has the DNA TGTGCCAGCAGCGTAGGACTAGCGGGAGGGTTGAGCTCCTACAATGAGCAGTTCTTC. The rearrangement joins TRBV9 to TRBJ2-1; 14 bases align to TRBD2. This CDR3 spans 19 amino acids. The J segment lost 0 bases and the V segment lost 0 bases, leaving 5 bases of the junction unmatched. The V gene's germline CDR1 is SGDLS and CDR2 YYNGEE.

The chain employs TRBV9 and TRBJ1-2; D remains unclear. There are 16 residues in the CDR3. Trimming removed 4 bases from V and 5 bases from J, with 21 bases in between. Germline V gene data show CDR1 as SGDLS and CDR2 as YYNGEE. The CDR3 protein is CASSSNNIVRQYGYTF. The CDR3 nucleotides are TGTGCCAGCAGCTCAAATAACATCGTCCGACAATATGGCTACACCTTC.

The chain's CDR3 is CASSQGALEQFF. As DNA, the CDR3 is TGTGCCAGCAGCCAGGGGGCCCTTGAGCAGTTCTTC. The chain links TRBV14 to TRBJ2-1, with TRBD1 as a possible D gene (6 bases). Trimming took off 3 bases at V and 9 bases at J, with 9 bases between the two ends. The germline V gene has CDR1 SGHDN and CDR2 FVKESK. The CDR3 is made up of 12 amino acids.

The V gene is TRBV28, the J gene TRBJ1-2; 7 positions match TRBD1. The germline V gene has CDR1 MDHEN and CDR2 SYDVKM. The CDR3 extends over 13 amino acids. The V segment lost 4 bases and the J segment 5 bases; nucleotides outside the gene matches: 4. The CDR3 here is CASSWTGGYGYTF. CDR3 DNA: TGTGCCAGCAGTTGGACAGGCGGGTATGGCTACACCTTC.

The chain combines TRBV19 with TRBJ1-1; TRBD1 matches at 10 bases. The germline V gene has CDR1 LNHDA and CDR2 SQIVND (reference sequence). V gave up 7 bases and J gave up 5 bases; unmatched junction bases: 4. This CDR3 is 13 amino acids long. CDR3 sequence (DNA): TGTGCCAGTACCGGACAGGGGGTGACTGAAGCTTTCTTT. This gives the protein CASTGQGVTEAFF.

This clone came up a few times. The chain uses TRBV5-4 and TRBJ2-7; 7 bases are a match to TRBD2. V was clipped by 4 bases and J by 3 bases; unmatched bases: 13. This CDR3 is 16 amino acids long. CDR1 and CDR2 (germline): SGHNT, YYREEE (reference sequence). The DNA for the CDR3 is TGTGCCAGCAGCCCGGGAGGAGCGCAAAGGCACTACGAGCAGTACTTC. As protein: CASSPGGAQRHYEQYF.

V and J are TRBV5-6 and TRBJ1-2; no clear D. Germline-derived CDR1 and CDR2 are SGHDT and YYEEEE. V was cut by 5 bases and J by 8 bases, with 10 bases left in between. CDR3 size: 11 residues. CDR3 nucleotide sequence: TGTGCCAGCAGAAGAGAAATGGGCTACACCTTC. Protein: CASRREMGYTF.